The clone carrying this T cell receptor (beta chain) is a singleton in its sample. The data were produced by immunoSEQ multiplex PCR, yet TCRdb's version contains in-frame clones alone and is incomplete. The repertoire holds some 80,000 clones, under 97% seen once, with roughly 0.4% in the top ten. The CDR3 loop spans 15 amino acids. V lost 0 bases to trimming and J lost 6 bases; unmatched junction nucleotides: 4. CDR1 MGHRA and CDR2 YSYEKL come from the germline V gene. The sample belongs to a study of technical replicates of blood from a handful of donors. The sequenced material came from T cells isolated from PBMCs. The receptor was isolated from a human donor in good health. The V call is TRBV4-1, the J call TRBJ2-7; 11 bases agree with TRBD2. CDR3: CASSQETSGTSEQYF. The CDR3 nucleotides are TGCGCCAGCAGCCAAGAGACTAGCGGGACTAGCGAGCAGTACTTC.